This TCR beta chain came from a study of cytotoxic CD8 clonotypes in ibrutinib-treated CLL. Measured with immunoSEQ multiplex PCR; TCRdb has only the in-frame clones, and not every one. The table includes some 200,000 clones, 79% detected once. The CDR3 is 13 residues long. V lost 7 bases and J lost 5, with 15 bases in between. Per the germline V gene, CDR1 is SNHLY and CDR2 is FYNNEI. The source was PBMCs, collected after 12 months of ibrutinib treatment. The chain carries TRBV2 and TRBJ2-7; no clear D. The source is a human donor with chronic lymphocytic leukemia. For the CDR3, the DNA is TGTGCCAGCACAGGCCAGATACTTAACGAGCAGTACTTC. Its translation is CASTGQILNEQYF.